This TCR beta chain was captured in a study of blood T cell repertoires in COVID-19. Trimming shortened V by 6 bases and J by 0 bases, and 12 bases separated the two germline ends. Germline V gene data show CDR1 as SQVTM and CDR2 as ANQGSEA. This CDR3 comprises 13 residues. The repertoire was sequenced with immunoSEQ multiplex PCR; TCRdb's copy has only in-frame clones and lacks some. The profile shows roughly 250,000 clones, 70% to 85% of them singletons. The TCR comes from a human donor with COVID-19, enrolled during active disease. The donor label of this sample is uncertain. V is TRBV29-1 and J is TRBJ2-7; tentatively, D is TRBD2 (6 bases). The sequenced material came from peripheral blood. CDR3: CSVDTGVSYEQYF. The CDR3 DNA sequence: TGCAGCGTAGACACGGGAGTCTCCTACGAGCAGTACTTC.